This is a list of T cell receptor beta chains from one sample in a study of beta chain features in type 1 diabetes. TCRdb keeps only in-frame clones here, not all; method: immunoSEQ multiplex PCR. The sample shows around 650,000 clones, 9.5% to 15% of them seen only once. Sequencing was performed on naive CD4+ T cells from blood. The receptors were sampled from a man younger than 45 with type 1 diabetes. Both conserved end residues are part of each CDR3. The order of the fields is D gene, J gene, clone size, V gene, CDR3 DNA, CDR3 protein. A D gene is named only where the DNA matches it firmly. Some rows have no size entry. The others give once, few or many, or a class for an expanded clone.

>TRBD1|TRBJ1-2|few|TRBV27
TGTGCCAGCAGTGGGGACAGAGTTGGCTACACCTTC
CASSGDRVGYTF
>TRBD2|TRBJ2-3|-|TRBV30
TGTGCCTGGAACTTAGCGGGGGGGAGCACAGATACGCAGTATTTT
CAWNLAGGSTDTQYF
>-|TRBJ2-6|few|TRBV15
TGTGCCACCAGCATGGGGAGCTCTGGGGCCAACGTCCTGACTTTC
CATSMGSSGANVLTF
>-|TRBJ1-1|few|TRBV6-6
TGTGCCAGCAGTTACTCAAAGACGTTTCAGAACACTGAAGCTTTCTTT
CASSYSKTFQNTEAFF
>-|TRBJ2-1|-|TRBV2
TGTGCCAGCACTTCGGGACTCCAGGGGGAGCAGTTCTTC
CASTSGLQGEQFF
>-|TRBJ2-3|few|TRBV28
TGTGCCAGCAGTTTATCGGACCCCACAGATACGCAGTATTTT
CASSLSDPTDTQYF
>TRBD2|TRBJ2-5|-|TRBV29-1
TGCAGCGCGGGGGGGCGCGGGGAGACCCAGTACTTC
CSAGGRGETQYF
>-|TRBJ2-5|-|TRBV7-2
TGTGCCAGCAGTCCAAGACCGGCCCAAGAGACCCAGTACTTC
CASSPRPAQETQYF
>-|TRBJ1-2|few|TRBV4-2
TGTGCCAGCAGCCCGGACGCAGGGGATGAATATGGCTACACCTTC
CASSPDAGDEYGYTF
>-|TRBJ2-7|-|TRBV5-4
TGTGCCAGCAGCTTGGAGCCCACCCGGGACTACGAGCAGTACTTC
CASSLEPTRDYEQYF
>TRBD1|TRBJ1-4|-|TRBV5-6
TGTGCCAGCAGCTTGAGGCAGGGGGCGACTAATGAAAAACTGTTTTTT
CASSLRQGATNEKLFF
>TRBD1|TRBJ2-3|few|TRBV5-1
TGCGCCAGCAGCCAGGGACAGGACACAGATACGCAGTATTTT
CASSQGQDTDTQYF
>TRBD2|TRBJ2-3|few|TRBV28
TGTGCCAGCAGTCCTCTTAGCGGGGGGGGCACAGATACGCAGTATTTT
CASSPLSGGGTDTQYF
>-|TRBJ1-6|few|TRBV19
TGTGCCAGTAGTATAGATCCGGGGAATTCACCCCTCCACTTT
CASSIDPGNSPLHF
>-|TRBJ2-2|-|TRBV5-4
TGTGCCAGCAGCGACGATCCCATCAACACCGGGGAGCTGTTTTTT
CASSDDPINTGELFF
>-|TRBJ2-1|few|TRBV5-4
TGTGCCAGCAGCTTGGCCGGTTACAGTAAAATCTACAATGAGCAGTTCTTC
CASSLAGYSKIYNEQFF
>-|TRBJ2-3|few|TRBV7-9
TGTGCCAGCAGCTTGCGGGGGCCGGCGGGCACAGATACGCAGTATTTT
CASSLRGPAGTDTQYF
>-|TRBJ1-6|-|TRBV4-3
TGCGCCAGCAGACTAGACAGAGAACCCCTCCACTTT
CASRLDREPLHF
>-|TRBJ2-7|few|TRBV5-1
TGCGCCAGCAGCGACACAGACTCCTACGAGCAGTACTTC
CASSDTDSYEQYF
>TRBD1|TRBJ1-4|few|TRBV7-9
TGTGCCAGCAGCTTCGGACAGGGGGTTAATGAAAAACTGTTTTTT
CASSFGQGVNEKLFF
>-|TRBJ2-5|-|TRBV7-2
TGTGCCAGCAGCCAACCGTCCGGGACCCAGTACTTC
CASSQPSGTQYF
>-|TRBJ2-2|-|TRBV2
TGTGCCAGCGAGGAGTGGGCCGGGGAGCTGTTTTTT
CASEEWAGELFF
>-|TRBJ1-1|few|TRBV27
TGTGCCAGCCGGGGCCTAGACAAGAACACTGAAGCTTTCTTT
CASRGLDKNTEAFF
>-|TRBJ1-4|-|TRBV29-1
TGCAGCGTGAGTGACCGAGATGAAAAACTGTTTTTT
CSVSDRDEKLFF
>-|TRBJ1-3|-|TRBV7-2
TGTGCCAGCAGCTTAAGTATCGGTTTCTCTGGAAACACCATATATTTT
CASSLSIGFSGNTIYF
>-|TRBJ2-5|-|TRBV28
TGTGCCAGCAGTTTCCGACTGGGCCAAGAGACCCAGTACTTC
CASSFRLGQETQYF
>TRBD1|TRBJ1-3|-|TRBV4-3
TGCGCCAGCAGCCAAGACGGACAGGGTGCATACTCTGGAAACACCATATATTTT
CASSQDGQGAYSGNTIYF
>TRBD1|TRBJ2-7|-|TRBV30
TGTGCCTGGGGGACAGGGAGCTACGAGCAGTACTTC
CAWGTGSYEQYF
>-|TRBJ1-1|few|TRBV5-4
TGTGCCAGCAGCTCTAACAGGGTTGAAGCTTTCTTT
CASSSNRVEAFF
>TRBD2|TRBJ2-1|-|TRBV6-1
TGTGCCAGCAGTGAGTTGACTAGCGGGGACTACAATGAGCAGTTCTTC
CASSELTSGDYNEQFF
>-|TRBJ1-6|few|TRBV9
TGTGCCAGCAGCGTAGTTGAGGGCCCGGGGTCACCCCTCCACTTT
CASSVVEGPGSPLHF
>-|TRBJ1-2|few|TRBV18
TGTGCCAGCTCACCACCGCAGGCTCGGGCAGGCTACACCTTC
CASSPPQARAGYTF
>TRBD2|TRBJ2-7|-|TRBV7-3
TGTGCCAGCAGCCCGGGCGTAGCGGGGGTCTACGAGCAGTACTTC
CASSPGVAGVYEQYF
>-|TRBJ1-4|few|TRBV27
TGTGCCGCTAGGAGCCTAACTAATGAAAAACTGTTTTTT
CAARSLTNEKLFF
>-|TRBJ2-7|-|TRBV6-1
TGTGCCAGCGGCCGGGACCCTGCGGGCGAGCAGTACTTC
CASGRDPAGEQYF
>-|TRBJ1-5|few|TRBV7-9
TGTGCCAGCAGCCTTAGGGGAGATCAGCCCCAGCATTTT
CASSLRGDQPQHF
>-|TRBJ1-6|-|TRBV19
TGTGCCAGTAGTATACAGGGCACACATAATTCACCCCTCCACTTT
CASSIQGTHNSPLHF
>-|TRBJ1-1|few|TRBV29-1
TGCAGCGTCATGACTGGACTACCGGGGACTGAAGCTTTCTTT
CSVMTGLPGTEAFF
>TRBD1|TRBJ2-7|-|TRBV7-2
TGTGCCAGCAGCTCGGTCGGGACAGGGTACTACGAGCAGTACTTC
CASSSVGTGYYEQYF
>-|TRBJ2-3|-|TRBV7-3
TGTGCCAGCAGCTTAACGTCCCGAGATACGCAGTATTTT
CASSLTSRDTQYF
>-|TRBJ2-6|few|TRBV5-1
TGCGCCAGCAGCCCGAGGTCCCGACAAAATTCTGGGGCCAACGTCCTGACTTTC
CASSPRSRQNSGANVLTF